This T cell receptor (beta chain) is drawn from a study of OX40 agonist ivuxolimab in advanced cancers. Study at large: Allowance was made for prior anti-PD-1, anti-PD-L1 or anti-CTLA-4 therapy, and 40% to 45% had some. General observations from the study: Partly responding patients at 0.1-3.0 mg/kg showed some of the smallest clonal expansion. At 0.1 to 3.0 mg/kg, CD4+ and CD8+ blood T cells expanded clonally by week 6. Expanded peripheral T cells had an undetermined antigen specificity.

TCRdb keeps only in-frame clones here, not all; method: immunoSEQ multiplex PCR. Here the sample spans roughly 120,000 clones, roughly 87% being singletons. V lost 8 bases to trimming and J lost 1 base; unmatched junction nucleotides: 4. CDR3 length: 14 amino acids. CDR1 is SGHRS and CDR2 is YFSETQ in the germline V gene. With regard to this clone: Its antigen is undetermined.

This chain connects TRBV5-1 to TRBJ2-3; 10 bases are a match to TRBD2. The specimen comprised CD4+ or CD8+ T cells sorted from blood, sampled in a trial of the OX40 agonist ivuxolimab. The receptor comes from an adult with an advanced solid tumor such as melanoma, head and neck, liver or kidney cancer. CDR3 amino acids: CASERGGGTDTQYF. CDR3 bases: TGCGCCAGTGAGCGGGGGGGCGGCACAGATACGCAGTATTTT.